This T cell receptor (beta chain) stems from a study of early T cells in non-severe SARS-CoV-2 infection. Study at large: Chains from this unsorted whole-blood bulk RNA could not be paired. Findings of the study overall: VDJdb-based matching was biased toward anti-spike CD8 responses and missed private and CD4 specificities.

Each cDNA molecule carried a unique molecular identifier. TCRdb processed the 5' RACE reads anew with MiXCR; each CDR3 protein has one entry. The sample has roughly 70,000 distinct CDR3 sequences; approximately 13% are singletons. This clonotype was recorded at least ten times. No antigen is known for it. Looked up from germline, CDR1 is SGHRS and CDR2 is YFSETQ. This CDR3 is 13 amino acids long. Trimming removed 4 bases from V and 7 bases from J, with 14 bases in between. Source material: whole blood. The chain links TRBV5-1 to TRBJ1-2; a possible D gene is TRBD1 (5 bases). This TCR derives from an adult who was a healthcare worker with PCR-confirmed SARS-CoV-2 infection or an uninfected control (not recorded which). CDR3 loop: CASSPGARRGYTF. The CDR3 DNA follows: TGCGCCAGCAGCCCCGGGGCCCGTCGTGGCTACACCTTC.